Presented here are 10 T cell receptor beta chains from one specimen sequenced in a study of T cell responses to AZD1222 COVID-19 vaccine. Method: immunoSEQ multiplex PCR; TCRdb's copy keeps in-frame clones and lacks some. The sample has roughly 150,000 clones; 92% are singletons. The specimen was peripheral blood, collected on day 0 of AZD1222 vaccination. The source of these receptors is an adult in good health.

The rearrangement joins TRBV14 to TRBJ2-2; the D gene could be TRBD1 or TRBD2 (6 bases each). This CDR3 contains 17 residues. Germline loops: CDR1 SGHDN, CDR2 FVKESK. Trimming took off 3 bases at V and 4 bases at J, with 18 bases between the two ends. The chain's CDR3 is CASSHLTRGRGTGELFF. DNA for the CDR3: TGTGCCAGCAGCCATCTTACGCGGGGCAGGGGCACCGGGGAGCTGTTTTTT.

This sequence joins TRBV6-2 or TRBV6-3 and TRBJ1-2; 8 bases line up with TRBD1. Germline values: CDR1 MNHEY, CDR2 SVGEGT. The CDR3 extends over 16 amino acids. The J segment lost 3 bases and the V segment lost 6 bases, leaving 12 bases of the junction unmatched. The CDR3 here is CASSLDRERADYGYTF. CDR3 sequence (DNA): TGTGCCAGCAGCCTGGACAGGGAAAGGGCGGACTATGGCTACACCTTC.

This clone appeared once. The chain is built from TRBV7-3 and TRBJ2-1; D is ambiguous. Trimming shortened V by 2 bases and J by 0 bases, and 11 bases separated the two germline ends. CDR3 size: 16 residues. CDR1 SGHTA and CDR2 FQGTGA come from the germline V gene. The CDR3 nucleotides read TGTGCCAGCAGCTTAGGGATGCCCAGCTCCTACAATGAGCAGTTCTTC. Amino acids: CASSLGMPSSYNEQFF.

The V gene is TRBV6-5, the J gene TRBJ1-4; no clear D gene. V lost 3 bases and J lost 7, with 3 bases in between. Germline lookup yields CDR1 MNHEY and CDR2 SVGAGI. The CDR3 is 11 amino acids. CDR3 nucleotides: TGTGCCAGCAGTTATGGTGAAAAACTGTTTTTT. Its protein is CASSYGEKLFF.

This chain links TRBV11-1 with TRBJ2-2; no clear D gene. Trimming left V 6 bases short and J 7 bases short, with 12 bases between. The CDR3 sequence is 13 residues long. Germline CDR1 SGHAT, CDR2 FQDESV (reference sequence). The CDR3 DNA follows: TGTGCCAGCAGACTCATTTCCGACGGGGAGCTGTTTTTT. It codes for CASRLISDGELFF. The entire variable domain, with the rest obtained from reference TRBV11-1 and TRBJ2-2, is as follows: EAEVAQSPRYKITEKSQAVAFWCDPISGHATLYWYRQILGQGPELLVQFQDESVVDDSQLPKDRFSAERLKGVDSTLKIQPAELGDSAMYLCASRLISDGELFFGEGSRLTVL.

This chain links TRBV30 with TRBJ1-3; D possibly corresponds to TRBD1 (6 bases). The CDR3 has 14 amino acids. From germline, CDR1 is GTSNPN and CDR2 SVGIG (reference sequence). V was clipped by 0 bases and J by 6 bases, with 12 bases between them. The CDR3 loop reads CAWSVPGAQNTIYF. Here the CDR3 DNA reads TGTGCCTGGAGTGTACCGGGGGCCCAAAACACCATATATTTT.

This chain connects TRBV6-5 to TRBJ2-3, with 8 bases matching TRBD1. The germline V gene encodes CDR1 MNHEY and CDR2 SVGAGI. This CDR3 has 15 residues. J was trimmed by 7 bases and V by 6 bases; bases with no gene match: 12. CDR3 DNA sequence: TGTGCCAGCAGACTTACAGGACAGGGAGGACATACGCAGTATTTT. It translates to CASRLTGQGGHTQYF.

This chain links TRBV7-3 with TRBJ2-1; 7 nucleotides match TRBD2. Germline values: CDR1 SGHTA, CDR2 FQGTGA. V trimming: 4 bases; J trimming: 6 bases; junction bases outside the gene matches: 6. This CDR3 is built from 14 residues. The CDR3 reads CASSSGLMINEQFF. CDR3 DNA: TGTGCCAGCAGCTCGGGACTAATGATCAATGAGCAGTTCTTC. Looking up the rest from reference TRBV7-3 and TRBJ2-1 gives the full variable domain: GAGVSQTPSNKVTEKGKYVELRCDPISGHTALYWYRQSLGQGPEFLIYFQGTGAADDSGLPNDRFFAVRPEGSVSTLKIQRTERGDSAVYLCASSSGLMINEQFFGPGTRLTVL.

The chain is built from TRBV19 and TRBJ2-3, with D hard to call. The V gene lost 5 bases and the J gene lost 0 bases, with 6 bases spanning the gap. CDR1 and CDR2 from the germline V gene are LNHDA and SQIVND (reference sequence). The CDR3 length is 13 residues. CDR3 sequence reads: CASSPDSTDTQYF. The CDR3 region has the DNA TGTGCCAGTAGTCCCGACAGCACAGATACGCAGTATTTT.

The chain employs TRBV2 and TRBJ1-2, with 9 bases matching TRBD1. The CDR3 runs 16 residues. J was trimmed by 4 bases and V by 5 bases; bases with no gene match: 11. Germline V gene lookup returns CDR1 SNHLY and CDR2 FYNNEI. CDR3: CASSPGTGNPLYGYTF. In DNA form, the CDR3 reads TGTGCCAGCAGTCCCGGGACAGGGAACCCCCTCTATGGCTACACCTTC. The whole variable domain, remainder taken from reference TRBV2 and TRBJ1-2, is EPEVTQTPSHQVTQMGQEVILRCVPISNHLYFYWYRQILGQKVEFLVSFYNNEISEKSEIFDDQFSVERPDGSNFTLKIRSTKLEDSAMYFCASSPGTGNPLYGYTFGSGTRLTVV.